The table lists the clone carrying this TCR beta chain with a few counts. Its target is not known. The CDR3 covers 13 residues. With 2 bases removed from V and 3 bases from J, the gap between germline ends came to 6 bases. Germline values: CDR1 MNHNS, CDR2 SASEGT. These data are taken from a study of cytomegalovirus exposure and HLA in healthy donors. In the PCR, 60 Vbeta and 13 Jbeta primers were used. Libraries were prepared by immunoSEQ multiplex PCR; TCRdb keeps only in-frame clonotypes and omits some of them. The sample comprises 95,000 to 130,000 clones, about 79% of which are singletons, and 3.5% to 4.5% rests with the top ten. Study-level results: Analyses of presence/absence relied on an assumption of roughly uniform sequencing depth across donors.

The chain employs TRBV6-1 and TRBJ2-3; D ambiguous. Material: PBMCs. This receptor was obtained from a man between 25 and 39 years old in good health and CMV-seropositive. CDR3 nucleotide sequence: TGTGCCAGCAGTGAAAAAGAGACAGATACGCAGTATTTT. Translated, it gives CASSEKETDTQYF.